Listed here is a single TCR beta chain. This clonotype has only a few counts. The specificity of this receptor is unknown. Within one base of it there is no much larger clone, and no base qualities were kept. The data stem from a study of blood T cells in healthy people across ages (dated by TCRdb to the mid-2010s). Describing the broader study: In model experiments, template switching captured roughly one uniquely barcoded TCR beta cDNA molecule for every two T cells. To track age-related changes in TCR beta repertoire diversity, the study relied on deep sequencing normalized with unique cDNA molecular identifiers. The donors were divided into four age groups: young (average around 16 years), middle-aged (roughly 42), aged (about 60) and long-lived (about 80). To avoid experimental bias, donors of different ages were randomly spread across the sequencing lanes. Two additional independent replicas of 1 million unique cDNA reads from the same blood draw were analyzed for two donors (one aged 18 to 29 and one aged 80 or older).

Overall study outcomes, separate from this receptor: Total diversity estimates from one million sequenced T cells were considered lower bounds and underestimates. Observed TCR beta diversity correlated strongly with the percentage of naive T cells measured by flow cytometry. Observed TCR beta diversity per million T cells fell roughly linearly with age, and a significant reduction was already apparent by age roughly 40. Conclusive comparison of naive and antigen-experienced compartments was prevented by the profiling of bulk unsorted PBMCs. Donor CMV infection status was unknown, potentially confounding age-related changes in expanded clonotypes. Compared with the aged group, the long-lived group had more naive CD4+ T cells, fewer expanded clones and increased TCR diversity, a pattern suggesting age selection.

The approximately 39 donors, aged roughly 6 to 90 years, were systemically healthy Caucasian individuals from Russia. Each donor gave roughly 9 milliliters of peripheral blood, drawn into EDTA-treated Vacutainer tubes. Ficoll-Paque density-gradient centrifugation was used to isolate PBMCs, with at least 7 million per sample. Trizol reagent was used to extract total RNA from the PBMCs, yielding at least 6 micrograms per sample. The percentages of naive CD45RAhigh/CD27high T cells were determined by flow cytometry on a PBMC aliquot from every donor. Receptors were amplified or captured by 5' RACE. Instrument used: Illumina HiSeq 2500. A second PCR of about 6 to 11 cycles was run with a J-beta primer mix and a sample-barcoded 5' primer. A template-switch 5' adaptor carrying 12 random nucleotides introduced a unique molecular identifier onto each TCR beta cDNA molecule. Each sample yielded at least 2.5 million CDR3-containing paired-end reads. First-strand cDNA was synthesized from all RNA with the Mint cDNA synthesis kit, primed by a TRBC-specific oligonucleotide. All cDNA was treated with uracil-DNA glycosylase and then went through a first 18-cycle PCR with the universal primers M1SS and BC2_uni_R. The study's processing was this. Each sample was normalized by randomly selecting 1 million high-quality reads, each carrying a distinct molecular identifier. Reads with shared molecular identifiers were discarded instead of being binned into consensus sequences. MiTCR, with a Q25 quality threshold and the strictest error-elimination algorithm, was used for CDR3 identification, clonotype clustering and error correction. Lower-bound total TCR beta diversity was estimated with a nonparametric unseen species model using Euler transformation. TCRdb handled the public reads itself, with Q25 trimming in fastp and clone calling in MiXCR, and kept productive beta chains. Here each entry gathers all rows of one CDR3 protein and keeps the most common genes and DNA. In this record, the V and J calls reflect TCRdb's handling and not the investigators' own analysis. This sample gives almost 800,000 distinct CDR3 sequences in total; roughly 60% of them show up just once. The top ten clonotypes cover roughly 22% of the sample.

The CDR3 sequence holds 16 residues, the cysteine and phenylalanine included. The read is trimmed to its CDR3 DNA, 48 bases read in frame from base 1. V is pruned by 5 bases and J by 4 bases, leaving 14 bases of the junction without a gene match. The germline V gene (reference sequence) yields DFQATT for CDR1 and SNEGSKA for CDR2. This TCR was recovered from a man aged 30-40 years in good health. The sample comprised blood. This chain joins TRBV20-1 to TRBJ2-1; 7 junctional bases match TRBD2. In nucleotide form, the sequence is TGCAGTGCTTGGTCTAGCGGCAGCCCTAGATACAATGAGCAGTTCTTC. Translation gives CSAWSSGSPRYNEQFF.